Listed here is a single T cell receptor beta chain. This sample was included in a study of blood T cell repertoires in COVID-19. The ends were cut back, 2 bases at V and 6 bases at J, with 8 bases in the middle. The germline V gene has CDR1 SGHTA and CDR2 FQGNSA. The CDR3 totals 14 residues. Some clones are missing from TCRdb's copy, which holds only in-frame ones; the method was immunoSEQ multiplex PCR. Of around 160,000 clones in the sample, 82% were seen once. The source is a human donor with acute or convalescent COVID-19. The donor label of this sample is uncertain. The chain recombines TRBV7-2 with TRBJ1-6; D gene unclear. Source material: peripheral blood. The CDR3 here is CASSLQSGNSPLHF. Written as DNA, the CDR3 is TGTGCCAGCAGCTTACAATCCGGTAATTCACCCCTCCACTTT.